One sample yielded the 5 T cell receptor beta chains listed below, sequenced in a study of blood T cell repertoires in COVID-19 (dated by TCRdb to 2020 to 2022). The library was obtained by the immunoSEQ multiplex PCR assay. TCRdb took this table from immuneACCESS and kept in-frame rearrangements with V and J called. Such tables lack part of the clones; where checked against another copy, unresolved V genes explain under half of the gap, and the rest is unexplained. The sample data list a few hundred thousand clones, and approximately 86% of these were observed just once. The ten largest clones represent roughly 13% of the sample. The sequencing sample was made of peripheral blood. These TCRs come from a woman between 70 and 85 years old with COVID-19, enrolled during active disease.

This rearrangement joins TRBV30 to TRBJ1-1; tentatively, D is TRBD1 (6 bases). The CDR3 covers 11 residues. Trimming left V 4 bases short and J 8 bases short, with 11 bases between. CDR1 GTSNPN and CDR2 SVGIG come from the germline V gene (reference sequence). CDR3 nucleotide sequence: TGTGCCTGGACCCGGACAGAAGAAGCTTTCTTT. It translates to CAWTRTEEAFF. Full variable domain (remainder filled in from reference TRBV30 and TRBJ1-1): SQTIHQWPATLVQPVGSPLSLECTVEGTSNPNLYWYRQAAGRGLQLLFYSVGIGQISSEVPQNLSASRPQDRQFILSSKKLLLSDSGFYLCAWTRTEEAFFGQGTRLTVV.

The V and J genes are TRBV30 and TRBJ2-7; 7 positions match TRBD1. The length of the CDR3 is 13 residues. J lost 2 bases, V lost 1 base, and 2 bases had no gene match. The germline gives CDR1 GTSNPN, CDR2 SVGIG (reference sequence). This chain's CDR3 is CAWSARGPYEQYF. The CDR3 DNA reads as TGTGCCTGGAGTGCTAGGGGGCCCTACGAGCAGTACTTC. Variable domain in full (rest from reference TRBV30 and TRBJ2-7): SQTIHQWPATLVQPVGSPLSLECTVEGTSNPNLYWYRQAAGRGLQLLFYSVGIGQISSEVPQNLSASRPQDRQFILSSKKLLLSDSGFYLCAWSARGPYEQYFGPGTRLTVT.

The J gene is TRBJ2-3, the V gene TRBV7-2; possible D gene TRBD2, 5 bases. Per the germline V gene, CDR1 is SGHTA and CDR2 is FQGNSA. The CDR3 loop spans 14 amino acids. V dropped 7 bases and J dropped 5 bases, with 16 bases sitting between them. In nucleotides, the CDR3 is TGTGCCAGCACCCCCTGGAGCGCGGGAGATACGCAGTATTTT. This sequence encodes CASTPWSAGDTQYF.

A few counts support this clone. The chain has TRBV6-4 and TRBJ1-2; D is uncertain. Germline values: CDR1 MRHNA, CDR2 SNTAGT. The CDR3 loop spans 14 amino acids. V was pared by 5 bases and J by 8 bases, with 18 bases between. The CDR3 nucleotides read TGTGCCAGCAGTTCGGACGCGGGCGCGGGGGGCTACACCTTC. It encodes CASSSDAGAGGYTF.

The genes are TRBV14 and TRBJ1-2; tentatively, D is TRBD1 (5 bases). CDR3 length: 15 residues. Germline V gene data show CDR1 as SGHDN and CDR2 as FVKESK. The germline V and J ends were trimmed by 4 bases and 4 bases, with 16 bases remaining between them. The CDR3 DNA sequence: TGTGCCAGCAGCCCAGGTTCAGGGCGCATCTATGGCTACACCTTC. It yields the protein CASSPGSGRIYGYTF.